A single sample gave rise to the 12 T cell receptor beta chains below, sequenced in a study of blood T cell repertoires in COVID-19 (dated by TCRdb to 2018 to 2021). Library method: the immunoSEQ multiplex PCR assay. Imported from immuneACCESS, the table was reduced by TCRdb to in-frame sequences with V and J called. These copies leave out some clones; in studies compared against another copy, an unresolved V gene accounts for under half, and the cause of the remainder is not known. Present in this sample are around 160,000 clones, around 80% of which were seen just once. Of the sample, around 10% is held by the ten largest clones. The material sequenced was peripheral blood. These receptors were taken from a man in his 60s with active or convalescent COVID-19.

The chain uses TRBV10-2 and TRBJ1-1; 9 nucleotides line up with TRBD1. The V gene end was trimmed by 1 base and the J gene end by 4 bases; junction bases not matched to a gene: 4. The CDR3 sequence is 15 residues long. Germline V gene sequence: CDR1 WSHSY, CDR2 SAAADI. This CDR3 reads CASSEYRGLGTEAFF. Here the CDR3 DNA reads TGCGCCAGCAGTGAGTACAGGGGGCTGGGCACTGAAGCTTTCTTT.

This clone was observed a single time. The chain uses TRBV10-3 and TRBJ1-1; 9 bases fit TRBD1. Germline CDR1 reads ENHRY; CDR2 reads SYGVKD. This CDR3 has 15 residues. Trimming at V came to 4 bases and at J to 0 bases, leaving 3 bases not matched to a gene. CDR3 nucleotides: TGTGCCATCAGTGCGACAGGGGGGGTGAACACTGAAGCTTTCTTT. Translating gives CAISATGGVNTEAFF.

This clone has a handful of counts. The J gene is TRBJ2-2, the V gene TRBV27, with 12 bases that match TRBD2. The germline V gene has CDR1 MNHEY and CDR2 SMNVEV (reference sequence). CDR3 size: 16 residues. V shed 2 bases and J 7 bases; nucleotides not matched to a gene: 5. The CDR3 loop reads CASSLTSGGYYGELFF. The CDR3 DNA is TGTGCCAGCAGTTTAACTAGCGGGGGGTATTACGGGGAGCTGTTTTTT.

This chain joins TRBV11-3 and TRBJ2-1; 13 bases are shared with TRBD2. CDR3 size: 17 residues. Per the germline V gene, CDR1 is SGHNT and CDR2 is YENEEA. V was clipped by 5 bases and J by 4 bases; unmatched bases: 8. The CDR3 coding sequence is TGTGCCAGCAGCCACCGTCCGGGACTAGCGGGGTACAATGAGCAGTTCTTC. Its translation is CASSHRPGLAGYNEQFF.

This clone occurred a few times. An end of the junction differs from the germline gene, which may be a read error. The chain links TRBV14 to TRBJ1-2; 8 positions agree with TRBD1. CDR3 length equals 13 residues. CDR1 and CDR2 from the germline V gene are SGHDN and FVKESK. The CDR3 sequence is CASTQGQGRGYTF. The CDR3 bases are TGTGCCAGCACCCAAGGACAGGGACGCGGCTACACCTTC.

V is TRBV19 and J is TRBJ1-1, with TRBD1 matching over 7 bases. The trim removed 7 bases at V and 6 bases at J, leaving 11 bases unmatched. This CDR3 comprises 14 residues. The germline CDR1 and CDR2 sequences are LNHDA and SQIVND (reference sequence). For the CDR3, the DNA is TGTGCCAGTATCCGACAGGGTGCTGTCGCTGAAGCTTTCTTT. Amino acids: CASIRQGAVAEAFF.

V and J are TRBV3-1 (or the pseudogene TRBV3-2) and TRBJ2-1; 11 bases map to TRBD2. V dropped 0 bases and J dropped 7; count of bases not matched to a gene: 2. Germline CDR1 LGHDT, CDR2 YNNKEL (reference sequence). CDR3 size: 15 residues. CDR3 nucleotides: TGTGCCAGCAGCCAAGAGGGACTAGCGGCAAATGAGCAGTTCTTC. Its translation: CASSQEGLAANEQFF.

The gene calls are TRBV21-1 and TRBJ1-1. TRBV21-1 is a pseudogene locus. CDR3 size: 14 residues. The CDR3 sequence: CASKPLGGGTEAFF. The CDR3 region has the DNA TGTGCCAGCAAACCGCTGGGGGGGGGCACTGAAGCTTTCTTT.

The chain carries TRBV4-1 and TRBJ2-7, with 9 nucleotides matching TRBD1. The CDR3 is 15 amino acids. J lost 4 bases, V lost 4 bases, and 8 bases had no gene match. Germline loops: CDR1 MGHRA, CDR2 YSYEKL. CDR3 bases: TGCGCCAGCAGCCCAAGCCCGGGACAGGGTTACGAGCAGTACTTC. This sequence encodes CASSPSPGQGYEQYF.

The rearrangement uses TRBV5-1 and TRBJ2-5, with TRBD1 matching 7 bases. Germline values: CDR1 SGHRS, CDR2 YFSETQ. The trim removed 2 bases at V and 5 bases at J, leaving 6 bases unmatched. CDR3 length: 14 residues. The CDR3 loop reads CASSFTGQLETQYF. DNA of the CDR3: TGCGCCAGCAGCTTCACGGGACAGCTGGAGACCCAGTACTTC. Variable domain in full (rest from reference TRBV5-1 and TRBJ2-5): KAGVTQTPRYLIKTRGQQVTLSCSPISGHRSVSWYQQTPGQGLQFLFEYFSETQRNKGNFPGRFSGRQFSNSRSEMNVSTLELGDSALYLCASSFTGQLETQYFGPGTRLLVL.

CDR3 DNA sequence: TGCAGTGCTAGTGAGGGCCTTCGACTGTTTTTT. This gives the protein CSASEGLRLFF. The V and J genes are TRBV20-1 and TRBJ1-4, with D uncertain. V was shortened by 3 bases and J by 13 bases, with 12 bases between the two germline ends. This CDR3 region has 11 residues. Germline V gene sequence: CDR1 DFQATT, CDR2 SNEGSKA (reference sequence).

CDR3 sequence (DNA): TGTGCCAGCAGCTTATTCGGCGAGACTGGCGAGACCCAGTACTTC. It yields the protein CASSLFGETGETQYF. V and J are TRBV7-2 and TRBJ2-5, with unresolved D. V dropped 2 bases and J dropped 5 bases, with 15 bases sitting between them. Looked up from germline, CDR1 is SGHTA and CDR2 is FQGNSA. CDR3 length: 15 residues.